The 12 T cell receptor beta chains given below trace back to one sample, sequenced in a study of T-cell reconstitution after alpha-beta-depleted transplantation in children. Unique molecular identifiers were used to barcode this TCRbeta library. TCRdb re-called the PCR reads with MiXCR, one entry per CDR3 protein. The sample carries around 300,000 distinct CDR3 sequences, around a tenth recorded once. The material sequenced was PBMCs, taken before TCRalphabeta/CD19-depleted stem cell transplant. All receptors come from a boy younger than two with acute myeloid leukemia, due to receive a stem cell transplant.

This clonotype was seen ten or more times. The CDR3 loop reads CASSYSDSYTEAFF. The CDR3 DNA reads TGTGCCAGCAGTTACTCGGACAGCTACACTGAAGCTTTCTTT. The chain is built from TRBV6-5 and TRBJ1-1; tentatively, D is TRBD1 (6 bases). The V and J ends lost 0 bases and 3 bases respectively, with 8 bases between them. The CDR3 length is 14 residues. Germline V CDR1 and CDR2: MNHEY, SVGAGI.

This clonotype was recorded many times. The rearrangement uses TRBV6-2 or TRBV6-3 and TRBJ1-1, with D possibly TRBD1 on 5 matching bases. CDR1 is MNHEY, CDR2 SVGEGT, per germline. There are 15 residues in the CDR3. V was pared by 6 bases and J by 1 base, with 15 bases between. The CDR3 loop is CASRPLQEPNTEAFF. CDR3 nucleotide sequence: TGTGCCAGCAGACCTCTACAGGAACCGAACACTGAAGCTTTCTTT.

The gene calls are TRBV7-2 and TRBJ1-5; D not resolved. Between the trimmed V and J ends, which lost 5 bases and 1 base, there was a span of 12 bases. CDR3 length: 15 residues. Germline V gene sequence: CDR1 SGHTA, CDR2 FQGNSA. The CDR3 DNA reads as TGTGCCAGCAGCCGGGAGTCCGGGAGCAATCAGCCCCAGCATTTT. This sequence encodes CASSRESGSNQPQHF.

This clonotype was detected ten times or more. V usage is TRBV6-2 or TRBV6-3 and J usage is TRBJ1-5; 8 bases align to TRBD1. V shed 8 bases and J 3 bases; nucleotides not matched to a gene: 6. CDR3 length equals 14 residues. Germline CDR1 MNHEY, CDR2 SVGEGT. The chain's CDR3 is CASDAGGDNQPQHF. The CDR3 DNA is TGTGCCAGCGATGCAGGGGGCGACAATCAGCCCCAGCATTTT.

At least ten counts were recorded for this clonotype. The chain carries TRBV12-3 or TRBV12-4 and TRBJ2-7, with 11 nucleotides matching TRBD1. V was clipped by 4 bases and J by 0 bases; unmatched bases: 5. The CDR3 is 16 amino acids. CDR3 amino acids: CASSYAGTGGSYEQYF. The CDR3 bases are TGTGCCAGCAGTTACGCCGGGACAGGGGGCTCCTACGAGCAGTACTTC.

In its sample, this clonotype was seen many times. CDR3 loop: CASSPWVGETQYF. The CDR3, as DNA: TGTGCCAGCAGTCCCTGGGTCGGGGAGACCCAGTACTTC. V and J are TRBV6-1 and TRBJ2-5; D gene ambiguous. Trimming removed 5 bases at V and 5 bases at J, with 12 bases between. Per germline, CDR1 MNHNS and CDR2 SASEGT. CDR3 size: 13 residues.

The rearrangement uses TRBV5-4 and TRBJ2-3, with D possibly matching TRBD2 (5 bases). Germline V gives CDR1 SGHNT, CDR2 YYREEE (reference sequence). The CDR3 extends over 14 amino acids. Between the trimmed V and J ends, which lost 6 bases and 2 bases, there was a span of 13 bases. CDR3 nucleotide sequence: TGTGCCAGCATCTCCGGGGAGTCCACAGATACGCAGTATTTT. This gives the protein CASISGESTDTQYF.

Many counts were recorded for this clonotype. CDR3 nucleotides: TGTGCCAGCAGTTTTACGGCAGGCCTAGGAAACGAGCAGTACTTC. It translates to CASSFTAGLGNEQYF. The chain employs TRBV12-3 or TRBV12-4 and TRBJ2-7; no clear D gene. This CDR3 spans 15 amino acids. V lost 3 bases, J lost 5 bases, and 17 bases lay in between.

The J gene is TRBJ2-5, the V gene TRBV23-1; TRBD1 is a possible D gene (6 bases). TRBV23-1 is classed as an ORF, of uncertain function. With 1 base removed from V and 7 bases from J, the gap between germline ends came to 7 bases. This CDR3 is built from 12 residues. The CDR3 sequence: CASSQFRGTQYF. CDR3 coding DNA: TGCGCCAGCAGTCAATTCAGGGGGACCCAGTACTTC.

This clonotype was counted many times. This rearrangement joins TRBV28 to TRBJ1-2, with 9 bases fitting TRBD1. The CDR3 runs to 14 residues. V lost 2 bases, J lost 7 bases, and 5 bases stayed unmatched. Germline lookup yields CDR1 MDHEN and CDR2 SYDVKM. This CDR3 reads CASSLGTGFFGYTF. The DNA of the CDR3 is TGTGCCAGCAGTTTAGGGACAGGGTTTTTTGGCTACACCTTC.

This clonotype was recorded at least ten times. The gene calls are TRBV29-1 and TRBJ1-6; possibly TRBD1 for D (6 bases). The V gene lost 1 base and the J gene lost 9 bases, with 16 bases spanning the gap. Looked up from germline, CDR1 is SQVTM and CDR2 is ANQGSEA. The CDR3 is 15 amino acids. The CDR3 region has the DNA TGCAGCGTTGAAGCCACCGCGGGGGGCTTTTCACCCCTCCACTTT. As protein: CSVEATAGGFSPLHF.

This clonotype came up many times. This chain links TRBV12-3 or TRBV12-4 with TRBJ2-2; 7 nucleotides match TRBD1. CDR3 length equals 14 residues. The V gene end was trimmed by 3 bases and the J gene end by 7 bases; junction bases not matched to a gene: 5. CDR3 DNA sequence: TGTGCCAGCAGTTTCGACAGGGACATCGGGGAGCTGTTTTTT. Protein: CASSFDRDIGELFF.